This entry is about one TCR beta chain. Its cognate antigen has yet to be identified. The sample holds no much larger clone one base away, and base qualities are not on file. Trimming removed 5 bases from V and 7 bases from J; the gene matches leave 7 bases unexplained. The CDR3 runs 15 amino acids, cysteine and phenylalanine included. Of all the DNA, just the CDR3 is kept, 45 bases in frame from base 1. CDR1 and CDR2 (MGHRA, YSYEKL) derive from the germline V gene. This entry belongs to a study of PD-1 blockade in mismatch repair-deficient tumors (dated by TCRdb to the late 2010s). About the full investigation: Between late 2013 and September 2016, the trial enrolled 85 to 100 consecutive patients with about twelve mismatch repair-deficient cancer types, every one of whom had been previously treated and was progressing. Tumor-associated T cell clones were tracked in the peripheral blood of patients responding to PD-1 blockade by deep sequencing of TCR CDR3 regions. Beyond this particular receptor, the publication reports: Tumor-resident clones, often undetectable in blood before treatment, expanded rapidly after pembrolizumab and then contracted, generally before radiologic responses.

The library was made by the immunoSEQ multiplex PCR assay. Here the immuneACCESS table is served through TCRdb, limited to in-frame sequences with V and J called. Missing clones are a known gap in these copies; in checked studies unresolved V genes cover under half, and the rest lacks a known reason. The sample has tens of thousands of clones on record, roughly 78% of them singletons. Of the sample, more than 2.5% is held by the ten largest clones. Mismatch repair deficiency was established in every enrolled patient by polymerase chain reaction or immunohistochemistry. TCR sequencing was carried out for a few patients who responded to pembrolizumab therapy. Pembrolizumab PD-1 blockade was prospectively tested in advanced mismatch repair-deficient cancers, regardless of tissue of origin, in the phase II trial. Peripheral blood T cell samples were serially collected before and at multiple times after PD-1 blockade was started. Blood sampling times were reported as weeks after the first pembrolizumab dose.

This TCR was sampled from an adult with mismatch repair-deficient cancer. The chain links TRBV4-1 with TRBJ2-2, with 10 bases in between that match TRBD1. The input for sequencing was peripheral blood, taken 4 weeks after starting pembrolizumab. The CDR3 region has the sequence CASSLKGQGSGELFF. The DNA sequence is TGCGCCAGCAGCTTAAAGGGACAGGGGAGCGGGGAGCTGTTTTTT.